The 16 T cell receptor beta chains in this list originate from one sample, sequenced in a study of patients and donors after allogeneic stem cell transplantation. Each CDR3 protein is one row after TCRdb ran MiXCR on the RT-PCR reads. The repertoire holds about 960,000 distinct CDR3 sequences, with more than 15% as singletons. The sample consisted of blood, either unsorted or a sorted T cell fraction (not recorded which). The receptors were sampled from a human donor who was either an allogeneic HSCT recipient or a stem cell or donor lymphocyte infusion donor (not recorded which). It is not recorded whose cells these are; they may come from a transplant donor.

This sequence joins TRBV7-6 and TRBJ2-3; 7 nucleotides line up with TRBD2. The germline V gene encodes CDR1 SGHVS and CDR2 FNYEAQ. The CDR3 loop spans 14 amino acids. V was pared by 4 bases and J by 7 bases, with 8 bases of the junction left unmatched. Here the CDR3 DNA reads TGTGCCAGCAGCTCAGGGACTAAGGGGAATACGCAGTATTTT. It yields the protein CASSSGTKGNTQYF.

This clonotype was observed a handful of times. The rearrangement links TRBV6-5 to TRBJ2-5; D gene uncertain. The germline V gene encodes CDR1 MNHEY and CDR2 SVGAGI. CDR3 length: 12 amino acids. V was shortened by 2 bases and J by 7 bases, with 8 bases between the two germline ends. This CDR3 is CASSYDEVTQYF. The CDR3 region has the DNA TGTGCCAGCAGTTACGACGAAGTGACCCAGTACTTC.

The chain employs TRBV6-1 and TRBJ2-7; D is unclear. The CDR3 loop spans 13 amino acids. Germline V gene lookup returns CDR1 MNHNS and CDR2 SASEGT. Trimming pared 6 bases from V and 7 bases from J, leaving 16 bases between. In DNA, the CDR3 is TGTGCCAGCAGCCGCTACGAGGCTGGTGAGCAGTACTTC. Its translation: CASSRYEAGEQYF.

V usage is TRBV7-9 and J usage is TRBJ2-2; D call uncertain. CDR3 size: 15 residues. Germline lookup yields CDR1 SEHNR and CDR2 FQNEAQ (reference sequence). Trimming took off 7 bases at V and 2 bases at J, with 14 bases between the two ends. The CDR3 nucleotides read TGTGCCAGCACCTCCCCGACACCCAACACCGGGGAGCTGTTTTTT. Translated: CASTSPTPNTGELFF.

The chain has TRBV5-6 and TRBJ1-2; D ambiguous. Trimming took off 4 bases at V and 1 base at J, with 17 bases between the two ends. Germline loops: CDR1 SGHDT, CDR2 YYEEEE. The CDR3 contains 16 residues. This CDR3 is CASSPAETYYNYGYTF. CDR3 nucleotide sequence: TGTGCCAGCAGCCCGGCGGAAACGTACTATAACTATGGCTACACCTTC.

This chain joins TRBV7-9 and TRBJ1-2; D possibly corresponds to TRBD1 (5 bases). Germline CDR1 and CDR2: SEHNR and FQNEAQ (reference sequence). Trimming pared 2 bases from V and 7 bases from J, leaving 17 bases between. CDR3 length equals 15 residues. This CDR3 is CASSLTGPRDGGYTF. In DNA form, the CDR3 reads TGTGCCAGCAGCTTAACGGGACCTCGAGACGGTGGCTACACCTTC.

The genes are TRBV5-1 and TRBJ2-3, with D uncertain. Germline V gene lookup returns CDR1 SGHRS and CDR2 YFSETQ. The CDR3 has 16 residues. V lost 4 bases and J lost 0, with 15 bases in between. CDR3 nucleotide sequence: TGCGCCAGCAGCCCGTGGTGGGTTCCTAGCACAGATACGCAGTATTTT. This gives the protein CASSPWWVPSTDTQYF. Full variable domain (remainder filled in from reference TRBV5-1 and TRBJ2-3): KAGVTQTPRYLIKTRGQQVTLSCSPISGHRSVSWYQQTPGQGLQFLFEYFSETQRNKGNFPGRFSGRQFSNSRSEMNVSTLELGDSALYLCASSPWWVPSTDTQYFGPGTRLTVL.

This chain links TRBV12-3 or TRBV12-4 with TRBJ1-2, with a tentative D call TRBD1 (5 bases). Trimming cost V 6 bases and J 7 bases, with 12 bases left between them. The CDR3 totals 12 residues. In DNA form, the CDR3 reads TGTGCCAGCAGGAGGAAGGGGCCTGGCTACACCTTC. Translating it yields CASRRKGPGYTF.

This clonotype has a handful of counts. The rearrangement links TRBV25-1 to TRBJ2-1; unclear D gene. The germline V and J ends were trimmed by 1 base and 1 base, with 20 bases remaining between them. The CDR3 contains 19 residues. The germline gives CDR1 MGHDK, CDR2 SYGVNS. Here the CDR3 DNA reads TGTGCCAGCAGTGAATGGAAGGGTAGGATTCTTTGGTCCTACAATGAGCAGTTCTTC. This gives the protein CASSEWKGRILWSYNEQFF. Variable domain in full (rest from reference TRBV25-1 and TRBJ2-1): EADIYQTPRYLVIGTGKKITLECSQTMGHDKMYWYQQDPGMELHLIHYSYGVNSTEKGDLSSESTVSRIRTEHFPLTLESARPSHTSQYLCASSEWKGRILWSYNEQFFGPGTRLTVL.

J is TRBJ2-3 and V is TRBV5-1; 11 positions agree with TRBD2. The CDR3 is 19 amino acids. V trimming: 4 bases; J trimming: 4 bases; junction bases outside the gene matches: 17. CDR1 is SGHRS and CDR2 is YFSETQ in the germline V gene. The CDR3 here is CASSLRRQASGGRSDTQYF. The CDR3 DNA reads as TGCGCCAGCAGCCTACGACGTCAGGCTAGCGGGGGGAGGTCAGATACGCAGTATTTT.

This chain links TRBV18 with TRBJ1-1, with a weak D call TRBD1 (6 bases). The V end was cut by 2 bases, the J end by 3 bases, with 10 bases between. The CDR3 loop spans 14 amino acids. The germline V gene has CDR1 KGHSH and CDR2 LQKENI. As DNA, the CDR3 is TGTGCCAGCTCACCATACAGGGATGACACTGAAGCTTTCTTT. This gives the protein CASSPYRDDTEAFF.

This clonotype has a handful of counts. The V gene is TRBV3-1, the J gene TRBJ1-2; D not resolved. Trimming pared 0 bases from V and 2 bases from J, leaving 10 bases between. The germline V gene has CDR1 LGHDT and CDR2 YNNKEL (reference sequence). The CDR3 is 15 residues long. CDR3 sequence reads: CASSQDPETNYGYTF. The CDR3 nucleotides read TGTGCCAGCAGCCAAGATCCTGAAACAAACTATGGCTACACCTTC.

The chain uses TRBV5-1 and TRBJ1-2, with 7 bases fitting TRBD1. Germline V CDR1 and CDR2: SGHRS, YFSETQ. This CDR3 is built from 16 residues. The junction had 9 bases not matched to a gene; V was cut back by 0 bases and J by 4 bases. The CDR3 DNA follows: TGCGCCAGCAGCTTGGAGGGGAGGGGACAGAGCTATGGCTACACCTTC. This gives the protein CASSLEGRGQSYGYTF.

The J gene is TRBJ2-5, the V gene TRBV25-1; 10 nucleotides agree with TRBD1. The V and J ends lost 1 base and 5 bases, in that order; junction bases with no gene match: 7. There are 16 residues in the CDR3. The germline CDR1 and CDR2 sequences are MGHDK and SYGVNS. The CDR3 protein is CASSELGQGEGETQYF. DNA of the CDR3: TGTGCCAGCAGTGAATTAGGACAGGGGGAAGGGGAGACCCAGTACTTC.

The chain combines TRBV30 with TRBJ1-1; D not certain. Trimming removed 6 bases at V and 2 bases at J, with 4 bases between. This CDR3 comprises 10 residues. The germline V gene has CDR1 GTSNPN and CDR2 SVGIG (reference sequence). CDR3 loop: CACYNTEAFF. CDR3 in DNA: TGTGCCTGCTATAACACTGAAGCTTTCTTT.

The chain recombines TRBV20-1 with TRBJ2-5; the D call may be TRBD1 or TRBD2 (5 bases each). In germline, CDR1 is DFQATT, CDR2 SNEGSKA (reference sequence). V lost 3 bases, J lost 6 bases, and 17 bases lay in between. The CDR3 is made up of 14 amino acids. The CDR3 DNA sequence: TGCAGTGCTAGGTGGGACCCCGGAGCCAAGACCCAGTACTTC. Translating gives CSARWDPGAKTQYF.